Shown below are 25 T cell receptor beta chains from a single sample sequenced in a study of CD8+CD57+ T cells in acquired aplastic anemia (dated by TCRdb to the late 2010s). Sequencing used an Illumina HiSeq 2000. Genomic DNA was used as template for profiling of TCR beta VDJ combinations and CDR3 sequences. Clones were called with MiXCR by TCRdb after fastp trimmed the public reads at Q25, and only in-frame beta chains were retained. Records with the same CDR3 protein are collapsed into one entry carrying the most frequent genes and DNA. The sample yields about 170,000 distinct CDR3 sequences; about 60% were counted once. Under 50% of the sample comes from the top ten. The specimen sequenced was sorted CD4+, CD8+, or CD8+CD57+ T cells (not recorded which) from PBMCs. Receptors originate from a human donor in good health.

DNA for the CDR3: TGTGCCAGCAGATCGGACAGGGGGCTTATGAAACTGTTTTTT. Amino acid sequence: CASRSDRGLMKLFF. V is TRBV6-1 and J is TRBJ1-4; 11 nucleotides align to TRBD1. V trimming: 6 bases; J trimming: 11 bases; junction bases outside the gene matches: 8. This CDR3 has 14 residues. The germline V gene encodes CDR1 MNHNS and CDR2 SASEGT.

CDR3 protein: CASSQRGTGWTRKDYGYTF. CDR3 in DNA: TGTGCCAGCAGCCAACGGGGGACGGGGTGGACAAGGAAGGACTATGGCTACACCTTC. V is TRBV5-6 and J is TRBJ1-2, with D possibly TRBD1 on 5 matching bases. The CDR3 has 19 residues. Germline V gene sequence: CDR1 SGHDT, CDR2 YYEEEE. V lost 4 bases and J 3 bases, leaving 28 bases between the germline ends. The full variable domain, completed using reference TRBV5-6 and TRBJ1-2, is DAGVTQSPTHLIKTRGQQVTLRCSPKSGHDTVSWYQQALGQGPQFIFQYYEEEERQRGNFPDRFSGHQFPNYSSELNVNALLLGDSALYLCASSQRGTGWTRKDYGYTFGSGTRLTVV.

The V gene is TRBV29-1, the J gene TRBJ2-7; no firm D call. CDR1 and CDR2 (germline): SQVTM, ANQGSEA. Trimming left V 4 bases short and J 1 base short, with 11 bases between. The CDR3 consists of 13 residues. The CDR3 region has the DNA TGCAGCGTTGCGGAAAGTGTTTCCTACGAGCAGTACTTC. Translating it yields CSVAESVSYEQYF.

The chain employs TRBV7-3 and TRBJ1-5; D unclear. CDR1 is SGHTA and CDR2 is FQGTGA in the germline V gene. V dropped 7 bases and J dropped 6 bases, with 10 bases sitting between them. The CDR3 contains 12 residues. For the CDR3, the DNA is TGTGCCAGCACCGACGGGGTTCAGCCCCAGCATTTT. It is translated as CASTDGVQPQHF.

The CDR3 coding sequence is TGTGCCAGCAGCCAAGACGGGGCCTACGAGCAGTACTTC. This translates into CASSQDGAYEQYF. This chain links TRBV7-3 with TRBJ2-7, with D possibly being TRBD2 (5 bases). V was shortened by 5 bases and J by 2 bases, with 10 bases between the two germline ends. Germline V gene data show CDR1 as SGHTA and CDR2 as FQGTGA. This CDR3 is 13 amino acids long.

CDR3 DNA sequence: TGTGCCAGCAGGTCCGCAGCCTCCCTTGAGACCCAGTACTTC. Translation gives CASRSAASLETQYF. The V gene is TRBV7-9, the J gene TRBJ2-5; D not certain. This CDR3 comprises 14 residues. Germline CDR1 and CDR2: SEHNR and FQNEAQ (reference sequence). V was clipped by 6 bases and J by 5 bases, with 16 bases between them.

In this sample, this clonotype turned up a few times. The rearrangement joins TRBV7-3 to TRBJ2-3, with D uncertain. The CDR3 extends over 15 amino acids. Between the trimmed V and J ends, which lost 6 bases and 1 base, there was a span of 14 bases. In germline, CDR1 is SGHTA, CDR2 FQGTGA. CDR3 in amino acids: CASSYGWAGTDTQYF. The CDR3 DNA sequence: TGTGCCAGCAGTTACGGCTGGGCGGGCACAGATACGCAGTATTTT.

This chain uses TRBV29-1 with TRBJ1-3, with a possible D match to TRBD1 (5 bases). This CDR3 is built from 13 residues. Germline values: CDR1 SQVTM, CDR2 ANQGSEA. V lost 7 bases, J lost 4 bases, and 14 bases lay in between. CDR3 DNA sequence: TGCAGCGCCCGGGGCCCACAAGGAAACACCATATATTTT. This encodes CSARGPQGNTIYF.

In DNA, the CDR3 is TGCAGCGTTACACCTAGCGGGCAAGTCACCGGGGAGCTGTTTTTT. Residues: CSVTPSGQVTGELFF. The rearrangement joins TRBV29-1 to TRBJ2-2; 8 bases match TRBD2. This CDR3 has 15 residues. Germline values: CDR1 SQVTM, CDR2 ANQGSEA. V gave up 5 bases and J gave up 4 bases; unmatched junction bases: 9.

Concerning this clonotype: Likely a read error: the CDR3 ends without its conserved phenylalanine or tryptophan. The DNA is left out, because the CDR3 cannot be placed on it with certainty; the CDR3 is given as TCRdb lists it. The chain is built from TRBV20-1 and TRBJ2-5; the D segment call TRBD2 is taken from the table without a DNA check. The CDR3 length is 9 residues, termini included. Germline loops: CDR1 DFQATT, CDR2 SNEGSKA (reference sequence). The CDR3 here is CSADPGLAE.

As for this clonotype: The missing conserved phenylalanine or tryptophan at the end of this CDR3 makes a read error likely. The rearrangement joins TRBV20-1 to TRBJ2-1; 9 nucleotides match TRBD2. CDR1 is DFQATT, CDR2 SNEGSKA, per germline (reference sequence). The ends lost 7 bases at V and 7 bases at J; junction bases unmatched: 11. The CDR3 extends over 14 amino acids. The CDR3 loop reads CSVPLSGSLNEQFL. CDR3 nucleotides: TGCAGTGTTCCGCTTAGCGGGAGTTTAAATGAGCAGTTCCTC.

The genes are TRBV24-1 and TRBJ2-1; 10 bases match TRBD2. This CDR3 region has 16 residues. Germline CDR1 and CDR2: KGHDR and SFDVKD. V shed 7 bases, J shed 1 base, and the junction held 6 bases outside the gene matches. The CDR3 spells CATRAGGSMSYNEQFF. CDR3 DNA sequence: TGTGCCACCAGAGCGGGAGGGTCTATGTCCTACAATGAGCAGTTCTTC.

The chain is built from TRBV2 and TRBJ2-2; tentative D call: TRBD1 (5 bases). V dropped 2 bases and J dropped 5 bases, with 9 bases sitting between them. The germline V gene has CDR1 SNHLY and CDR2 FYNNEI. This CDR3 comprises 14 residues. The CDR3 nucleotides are TGTGCCAGCAGTGAACTGGGGCGGACCGGGGAGCTGTTTTTT. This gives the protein CASSELGRTGELFF.

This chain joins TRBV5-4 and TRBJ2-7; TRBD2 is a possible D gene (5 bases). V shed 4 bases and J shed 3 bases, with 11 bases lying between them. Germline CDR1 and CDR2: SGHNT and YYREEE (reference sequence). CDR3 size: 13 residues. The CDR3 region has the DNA TGTGCCAGCAGCCCGGAAGAGGGCTACGAGCAGTACTTC. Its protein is CASSPEEGYEQYF.

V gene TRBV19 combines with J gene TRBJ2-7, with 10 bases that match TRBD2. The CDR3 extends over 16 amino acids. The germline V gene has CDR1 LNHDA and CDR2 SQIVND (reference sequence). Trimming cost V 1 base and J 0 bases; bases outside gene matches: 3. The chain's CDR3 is CASSIGLAGDSYEQYF. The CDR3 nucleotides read TGTGCCAGTAGTATAGGTCTAGCGGGGGACTCCTACGAGCAGTACTTC. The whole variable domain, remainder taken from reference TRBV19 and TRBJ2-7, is DGGITQSPKYLFRKEGQNVTLSCEQNLNHDAMYWYRQDPGQGLRLIYYSQIVNDFQKGDIAEGYSVSREKKESFPLTVTSAQKNPTAFYLCASSIGLAGDSYEQYFGPGTRLTVT.

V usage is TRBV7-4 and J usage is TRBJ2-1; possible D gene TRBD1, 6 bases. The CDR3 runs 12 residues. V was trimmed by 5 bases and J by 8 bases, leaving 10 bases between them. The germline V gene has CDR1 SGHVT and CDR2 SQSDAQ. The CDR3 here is CASSGTQDEQFF. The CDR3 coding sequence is TGTGCCAGCAGCGGGACACAGGATGAGCAGTTCTTC.

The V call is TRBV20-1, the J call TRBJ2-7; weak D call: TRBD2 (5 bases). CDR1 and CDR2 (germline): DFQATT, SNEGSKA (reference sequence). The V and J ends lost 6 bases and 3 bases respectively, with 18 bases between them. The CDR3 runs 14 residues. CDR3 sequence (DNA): TGCAGTGCAGAGGGCCACCATCGTCTCTACGAGCAGTACTTC. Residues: CSAEGHHRLYEQYF.

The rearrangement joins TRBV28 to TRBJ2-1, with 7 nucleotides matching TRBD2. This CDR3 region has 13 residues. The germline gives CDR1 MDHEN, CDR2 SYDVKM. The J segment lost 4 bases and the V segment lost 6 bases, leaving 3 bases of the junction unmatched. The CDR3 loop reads CASRGGFYNEQFF. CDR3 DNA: TGTGCCAGCAGGGGGGGGTTTTACAATGAGCAGTTCTTC.

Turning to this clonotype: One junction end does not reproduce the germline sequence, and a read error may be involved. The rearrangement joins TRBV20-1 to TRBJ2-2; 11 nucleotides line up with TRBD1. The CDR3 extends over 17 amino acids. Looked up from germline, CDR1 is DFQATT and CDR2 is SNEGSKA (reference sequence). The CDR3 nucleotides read TGCAGTGTTAGAGAGGACAGGGGGCCCGGGTCGTACAATGAGCAGTTTTTT. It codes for CSVREDRGPGSYNEQFF.

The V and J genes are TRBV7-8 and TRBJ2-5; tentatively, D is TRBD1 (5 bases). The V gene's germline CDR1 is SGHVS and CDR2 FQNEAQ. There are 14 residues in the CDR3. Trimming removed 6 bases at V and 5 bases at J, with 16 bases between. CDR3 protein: CASSYGGRVETQYF. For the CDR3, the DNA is TGTGCCAGCAGTTACGGTGGCAGGGTGGAGACCCAGTACTTC. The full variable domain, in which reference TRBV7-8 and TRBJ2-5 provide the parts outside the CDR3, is GAGVSQSPRYKVAKRGQDVALRCDPISGHVSLFWYQQALGQGPEFLTYFQNEAQLDKSGLPSDRFFAERPEGSVSTLKIQRTQQEDSAVYLCASSYGGRVETQYFGPGTRLLVL.

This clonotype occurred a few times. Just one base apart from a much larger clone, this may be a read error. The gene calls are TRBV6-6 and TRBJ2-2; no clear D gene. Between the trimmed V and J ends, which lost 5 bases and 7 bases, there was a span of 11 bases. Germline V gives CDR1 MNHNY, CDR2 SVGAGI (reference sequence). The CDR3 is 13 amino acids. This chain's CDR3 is CASSSAVDGELFF. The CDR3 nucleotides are TGTGCCAGCAGTAGCGCAGTGGACGGGGAGCTGTTTTTT.

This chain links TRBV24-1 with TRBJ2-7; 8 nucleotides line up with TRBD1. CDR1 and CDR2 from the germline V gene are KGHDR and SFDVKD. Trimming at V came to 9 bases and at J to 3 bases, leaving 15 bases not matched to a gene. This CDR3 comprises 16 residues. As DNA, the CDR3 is TGTGCCACCTCGAAAGAGGGGACAGGAGGGTTCTACGAGCAGTACTTC. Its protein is CATSKEGTGGFYEQYF.

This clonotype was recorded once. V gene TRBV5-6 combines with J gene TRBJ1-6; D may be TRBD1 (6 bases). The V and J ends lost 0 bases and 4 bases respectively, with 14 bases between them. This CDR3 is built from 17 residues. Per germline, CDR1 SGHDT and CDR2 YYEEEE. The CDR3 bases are TGTGCCAGCAGCTTGGGGACAGCATCTGAATATAATTCACCCCTCCACTTT. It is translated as CASSLGTASEYNSPLHF.

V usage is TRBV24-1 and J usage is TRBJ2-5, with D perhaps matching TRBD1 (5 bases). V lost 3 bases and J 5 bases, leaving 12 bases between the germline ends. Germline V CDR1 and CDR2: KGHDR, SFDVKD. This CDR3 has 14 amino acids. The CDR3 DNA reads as TGTGCCACCAGTGATCCCAGGGCTTGGGAGACCCAGTACTTC. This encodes CATSDPRAWETQYF.

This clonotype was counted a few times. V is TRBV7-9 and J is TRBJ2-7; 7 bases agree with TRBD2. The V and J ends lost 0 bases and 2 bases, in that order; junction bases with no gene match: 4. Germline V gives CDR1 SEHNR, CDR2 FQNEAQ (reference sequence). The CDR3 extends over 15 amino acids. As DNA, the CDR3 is TGTGCCAGCAGCTTAGCTTCCGCGGGGGCCTACGAGCAGTACTTC. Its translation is CASSLASAGAYEQYF.